Listed below are T cell receptor beta chains from one sample, sequenced in a study of blood T cells in healthy people across ages. TCRdb reprocessed the 5' RACE reads via MiXCR and lists one record per CDR3 protein. The sample has approximately 1,700,000 distinct CDR3 sequences, approximately 40% seen once. Sample: blood. The receptors were sampled from a human donor in good health. CDR3s include the opening cysteine and the closing phenylalanine or tryptophan. D genes are given only for firm matches. Clone size, where shown, is once, few, many, or a class for clones that have expanded.

J,size,D,V,DNA,CDR3
TRBJ1-2,-,-,TRBV6-2/TRBV6-3,TGTGCCAGCAGTTACTCTTACCGGGACAACGACTATGGCTACACCTTC,CASSYSYRDNDYGYTF
TRBJ2-1,-,TRBD2,TRBV9,TGTGCCAGCAGCGTAACGGGGGGGGCTGCAAATGAGCAGTTCTTC,CASSVTGGAANEQFF
TRBJ2-1,-,TRBD2,TRBV28,TGTGCCAGCAGAGGGACTAGCGGGGACCGACGGCAGTTCTTC,CASRGTSGDRRQFF
TRBJ1-1,-,TRBD1,TRBV10-3,TGTGCCATCAGTGAGACAGGGGGCGCGGACACTGAAGCTTTCTTT,CAISETGGADTEAFF
TRBJ1-3,-,-,TRBV20-1,TGCAGTGCTAGTGGGCCCAACTCTGGAAACACCATATATTTT,CSASGPNSGNTIYF
TRBJ2-7,-,TRBD1,TRBV5-1,TGCGCCAGTTTAGGGGACAGGAACGAGCAGTACTTC,CASLGDRNEQYF
TRBJ2-7,-,-,TRBV20-1,TGCAGTGCTAAAAAAGCGGATTCCTACGAGCAGTACTTC,CSAKKADSYEQYF
TRBJ1-5,-,TRBD1,TRBV20-1,TGCAGTGCTAGAGGGGGGGGACAGGAGGATCGGGCCCAGCATTTT,CSARGGGQEDRAQHF
TRBJ1-4,few,-,TRBV4-1,TGCGCCAGCAGCCAAGGCCCCACGGAGGAAAAACTGTTTTTT,CASSQGPTEEKLFF
TRBJ2-7,many,TRBD2,TRBV6-5,TGTGCCAGCAGCCTCGGGCTAGCGGGAAGCGAGCAGTACTTC,CASSLGLAGSEQYF
TRBJ1-2,-,-,TRBV6-2/TRBV6-3,TGTGCCAGCAGTTACGAACGTTATGGCTACACCTTC,CASSYERYGYTF
TRBJ2-5,few,TRBD2,TRBV28,TGTGCCAGCAGTCCACGTAGCGGGGGGGAAGAGACCCAGTACTTC,CASSPRSGGEETQYF
TRBJ1-6,once,-,TRBV4-3,TGCGCCCGCAGCCAAGATGGCAGGGTGATGTATTCACCCCTCCACTTT,CARSQDGRVMYSPLHF
TRBJ2-7,-,-,TRBV20-1,TGCAGTGCTAGACGGACCAGGGAGGCAACCTACGAGCAGTACTTC,CSARRTREATYEQYF
TRBJ2-5,-,-,TRBV6-2/TRBV6-3,TGTGCCAGCACCCGAGATGGGCCAGAGACCCAGTACTTC,CASTRDGPETQYF
TRBJ2-7,-,-,TRBV9,TGTGCCAGCAGCGTAGGACGAGGGAGAGCTTACTACGAGCAGTACTTC,CASSVGRGRAYYEQYF
TRBJ2-7,-,-,TRBV29-1,TGCAGCGTTACAGGGTTAAGGGAGGCCCAGTACTTC,CSVTGLREAQYF
TRBJ2-7,few,-,TRBV20-1,TGCAGTGCTAGGAGAGGCGGTATAGCCTACGAGCAGTACTTC,CSARRGGIAYEQYF
TRBJ2-7,few,-,TRBV4-1,TGCGCCAGCAGCCAATTCGGAGGATCCTACGAGCAGTACTTC,CASSQFGGSYEQYF
TRBJ2-3,-,-,TRBV12-3/TRBV12-4,TGTGCCAGCAGTGTCGAAGGTACGCAGTATTTT,CASSVEGTQYF
TRBJ2-7,many,TRBD1,TRBV28,TGTGCCAGCAGTCCACAGACAGGGATCGGCACCTACGAGCAGTACTTC,CASSPQTGIGTYEQYF
TRBJ2-1,few,TRBD2,TRBV12-3/TRBV12-4,TGTGCCAGCAGTCCATACCTTAGCGGGGGGGCCAATGAGCAGTTCTTC,CASSPYLSGGANEQFF
TRBJ1-1,-,-,TRBV6-5,TGTGCCGCACTCTTGGAGAACACTGAAGCTTTCTTT,CAALLENTEAFF
TRBJ1-2,-,-,TRBV7-9,TGTGCCAGCAGCCCCGGGAGGGAGGGCTACACCTTC,CASSPGREGYTF
TRBJ2-1,-,TRBD2,TRBV5-5,TGTGCCAGCAGCACCGGACTAGCGGGGGCATACAATGAGCAGTTCTTC,CASSTGLAGAYNEQFF
TRBJ2-6,-,-,TRBV27,TGTGCCAGCGGGGAAATTAGGGCTGGGGCCAACGTCCCGACTTTC,CASGEIRAGANVPTF
TRBJ2-6,-,-,TRBV21-1,TGTGCCAGCAGCAAAAGGGGACGATCCTCTGGGGCCAACGTCCTGACTTTC,CASSKRGRSSGANVLTF
TRBJ1-1,few,TRBD1,TRBV4-3,TGCGCCAGCAGCCAAGAACCCCCCGCAGGGGGTTTCACTGAAGCTTTCTTT,CASSQEPPAGGFTEAFF
TRBJ2-1,-,TRBD2,TRBV20-1,TGCAGTGCTATCCCTAGCGGGCTTTACAATGAGCAGTTCTTC,CSAIPSGLYNEQFF
TRBJ1-1,few,-,TRBV28,TGTGCCAGCAGTCCCCGGGTCTACACTGAAGCTTTCTTT,CASSPRVYTEAFF